This TCR beta chain appears in the sequencing data of a study of shared clonotypes between healthy human individuals. Whole-study context: CD4 naive and CD4 memory each took three plates per donor, while CD8 naive took two and CD8 memory one.

Germline V lookup: CDR1 DFQATT, CDR2 SNEGSKA (reference sequence). CDR3 size: 11 residues. The ends were cut back, 3 bases at V and 0 bases at J, with 2 bases in the middle. This clone has just one count. TCRdb keeps only in-frame clones here, not all; method: immunoSEQ multiplex PCR. The repertoire includes under 1,900,000 clones, approximately 98.5% of them detected once, and 0.3% to 0.45% sits in the top ten. The chain uses TRBV20-1 and TRBJ2-5; D unresolved. This TCR came from a man between 25 and 39 years old in good health. Sequenced sample: naive CD4+ T cells sorted from blood. Subset in this sample: CD45RA+ positively selected. The CDR3 loop is CSASNQETQYF. The CDR3 coding sequence is TGCAGTGCTAGTAACCAAGAGACCCAGTACTTC.